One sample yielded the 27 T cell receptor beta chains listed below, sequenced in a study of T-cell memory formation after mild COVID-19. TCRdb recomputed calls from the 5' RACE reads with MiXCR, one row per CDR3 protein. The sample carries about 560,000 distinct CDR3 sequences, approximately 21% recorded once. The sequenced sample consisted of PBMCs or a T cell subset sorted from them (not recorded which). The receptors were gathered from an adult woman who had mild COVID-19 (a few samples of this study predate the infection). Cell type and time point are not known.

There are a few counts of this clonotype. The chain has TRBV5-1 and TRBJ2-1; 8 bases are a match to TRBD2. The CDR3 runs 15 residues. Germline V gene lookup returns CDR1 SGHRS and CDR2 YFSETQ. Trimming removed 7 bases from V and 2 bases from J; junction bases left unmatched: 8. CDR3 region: CASRGSGNTYNEQFF. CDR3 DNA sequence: TGCGCCAGCCGTGGTAGCGGGAATACCTACAATGAGCAGTTCTTC.

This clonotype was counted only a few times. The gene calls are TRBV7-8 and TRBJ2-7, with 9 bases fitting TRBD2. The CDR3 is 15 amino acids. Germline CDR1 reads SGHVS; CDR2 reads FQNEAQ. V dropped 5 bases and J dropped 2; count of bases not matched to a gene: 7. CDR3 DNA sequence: TGTGCCAGCAGCACTCGACTAGCGGAAACCTACGAGCAGTACTTC. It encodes CASSTRLAETYEQYF.

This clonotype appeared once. For the CDR3, the DNA is TGTGCCAGCAGCTTCCTAGCGGCCCCCTACGAGCAGTACTTC. Translating it yields CASSFLAAPYEQYF. This chain joins TRBV28 and TRBJ2-7; the match to TRBD2 covers 7 bases. V shed 6 bases and J 2 bases; nucleotides not matched to a gene: 7. The CDR3 length is 14 residues. In germline, CDR1 is MDHEN, CDR2 SYDVKM.

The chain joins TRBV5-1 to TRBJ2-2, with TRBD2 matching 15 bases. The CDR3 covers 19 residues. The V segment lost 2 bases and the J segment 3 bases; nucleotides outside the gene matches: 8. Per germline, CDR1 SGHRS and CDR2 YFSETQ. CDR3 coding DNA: TGCGCCAGCAGCTTACGACGGGGACTAGCGGGAGGCGACACCGGGGAGCTGTTTTTT. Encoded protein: CASSLRRGLAGGDTGELFF.

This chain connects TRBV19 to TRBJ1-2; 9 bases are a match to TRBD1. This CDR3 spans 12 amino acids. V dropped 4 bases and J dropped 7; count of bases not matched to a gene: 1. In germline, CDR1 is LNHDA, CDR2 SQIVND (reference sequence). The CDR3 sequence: CASSRDRVGYTF. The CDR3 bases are TGTGCCAGTAGTAGGGACAGGGTTGGCTACACCTTC.

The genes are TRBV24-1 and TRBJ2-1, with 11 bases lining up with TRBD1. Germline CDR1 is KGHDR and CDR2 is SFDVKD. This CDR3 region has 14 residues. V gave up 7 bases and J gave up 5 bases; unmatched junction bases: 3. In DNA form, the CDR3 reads TGTGCCACCAGGGGGACAGGGGGGAACAATGAGCAGTTCTTC. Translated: CATRGTGGNNEQFF.

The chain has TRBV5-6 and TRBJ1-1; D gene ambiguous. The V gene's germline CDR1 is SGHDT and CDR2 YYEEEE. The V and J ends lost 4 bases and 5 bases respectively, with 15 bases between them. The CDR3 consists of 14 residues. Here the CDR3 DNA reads TGTGCCAGCAGCCTAAGCGGGGTACGGACTGAAGCTTTCTTT. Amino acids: CASSLSGVRTEAFF.

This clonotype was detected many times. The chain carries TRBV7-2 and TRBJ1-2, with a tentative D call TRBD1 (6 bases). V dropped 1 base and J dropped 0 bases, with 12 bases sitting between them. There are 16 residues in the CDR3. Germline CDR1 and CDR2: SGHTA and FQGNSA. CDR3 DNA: TGTGCCAGCAGCTTAGGGTCCCCAGGGGCTAACTATGGCTACACCTTC. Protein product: CASSLGSPGANYGYTF.

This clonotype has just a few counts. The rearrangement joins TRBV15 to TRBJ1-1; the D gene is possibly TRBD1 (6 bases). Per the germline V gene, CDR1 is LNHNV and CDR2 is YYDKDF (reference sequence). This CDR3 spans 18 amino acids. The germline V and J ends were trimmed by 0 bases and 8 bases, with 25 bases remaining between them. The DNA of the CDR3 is TGTGCCACCAGCAGAGAAAAAGAGGGTTCGACGCAACAGGGAGAAGCTTTCTTT. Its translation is CATSREKEGSTQQGEAFF.

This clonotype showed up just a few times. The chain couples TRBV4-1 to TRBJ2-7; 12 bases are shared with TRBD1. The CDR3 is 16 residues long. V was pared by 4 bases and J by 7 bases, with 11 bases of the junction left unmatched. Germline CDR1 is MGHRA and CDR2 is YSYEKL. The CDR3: CASSPLRGTGGDEQYF. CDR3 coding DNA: TGCGCCAGCAGCCCCCTCCGGGGGACAGGGGGCGATGAGCAGTACTTC.

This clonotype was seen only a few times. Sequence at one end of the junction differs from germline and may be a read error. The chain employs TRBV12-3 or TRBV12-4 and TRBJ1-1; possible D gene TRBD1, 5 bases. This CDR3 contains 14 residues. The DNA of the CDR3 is TGTGCCAGCAGCCAAGGAACAGGCGGTCGTGAAACTTTCTTT. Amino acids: CASSQGTGGRETFF.

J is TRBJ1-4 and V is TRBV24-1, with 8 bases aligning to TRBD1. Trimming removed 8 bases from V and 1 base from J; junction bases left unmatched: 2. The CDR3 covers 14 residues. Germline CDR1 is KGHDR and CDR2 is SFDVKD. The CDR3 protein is CATIDRGTNEKLFF. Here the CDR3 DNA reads TGTGCCACCATAGACAGGGGAACTAATGAAAAACTGTTTTTT.

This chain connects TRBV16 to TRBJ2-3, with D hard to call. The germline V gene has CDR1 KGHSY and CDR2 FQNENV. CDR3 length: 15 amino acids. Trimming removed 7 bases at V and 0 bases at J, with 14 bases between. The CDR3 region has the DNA TGTGCCAGCAAACCCCGGCCACCCAGCACAGATACGCAGTATTTT. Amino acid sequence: CASKPRPPSTDTQYF.

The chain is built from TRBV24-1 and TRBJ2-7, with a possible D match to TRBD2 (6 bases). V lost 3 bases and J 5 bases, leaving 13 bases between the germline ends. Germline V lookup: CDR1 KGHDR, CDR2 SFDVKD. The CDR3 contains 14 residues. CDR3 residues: CATSDARGGDEQYF. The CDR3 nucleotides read TGTGCCACCAGTGATGCTAGGGGAGGCGACGAGCAGTACTTC.

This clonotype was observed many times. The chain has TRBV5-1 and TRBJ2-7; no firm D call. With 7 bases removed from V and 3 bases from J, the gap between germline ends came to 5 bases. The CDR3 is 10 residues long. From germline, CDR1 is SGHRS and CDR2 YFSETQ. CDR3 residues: CASEVYEQYF. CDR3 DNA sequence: TGCGCCAGCGAGGTCTACGAGCAGTACTTC.

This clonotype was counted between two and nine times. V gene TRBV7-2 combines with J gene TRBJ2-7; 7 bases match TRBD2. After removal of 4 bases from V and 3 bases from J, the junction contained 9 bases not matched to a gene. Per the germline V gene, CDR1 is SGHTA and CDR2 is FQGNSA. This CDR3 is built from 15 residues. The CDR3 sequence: CASSSADGGFYEQYF. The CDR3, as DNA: TGTGCCAGCAGCTCCGCGGACGGGGGGTTCTACGAGCAGTACTTC.

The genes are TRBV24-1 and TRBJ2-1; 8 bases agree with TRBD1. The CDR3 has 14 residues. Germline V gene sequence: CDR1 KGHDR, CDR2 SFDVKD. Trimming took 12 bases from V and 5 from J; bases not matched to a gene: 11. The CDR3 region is CAVSGQGDHNEQFF. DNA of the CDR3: TGTGCCGTCTCCGGACAGGGTGACCACAATGAGCAGTTCTTC.

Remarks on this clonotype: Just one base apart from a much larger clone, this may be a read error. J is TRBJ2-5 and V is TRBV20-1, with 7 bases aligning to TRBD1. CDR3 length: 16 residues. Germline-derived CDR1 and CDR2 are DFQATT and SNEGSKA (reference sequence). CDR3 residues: CRARWGRGPDKETQYF. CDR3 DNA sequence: TGCAGAGCTAGATGGGGTAGGGGGCCCGATAAAGAGACCCAGTACTTC.

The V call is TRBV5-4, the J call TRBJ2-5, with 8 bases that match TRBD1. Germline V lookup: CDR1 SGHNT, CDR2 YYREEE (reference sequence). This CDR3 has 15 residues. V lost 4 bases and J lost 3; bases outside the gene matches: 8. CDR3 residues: CASSRRTGLKETQYF. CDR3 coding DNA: TGTGCCAGCAGCAGGAGGACAGGGCTTAAAGAGACCCAGTACTTC.

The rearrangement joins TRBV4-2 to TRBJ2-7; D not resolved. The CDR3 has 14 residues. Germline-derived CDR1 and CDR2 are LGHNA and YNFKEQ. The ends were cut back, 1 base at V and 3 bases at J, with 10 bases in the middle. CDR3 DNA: TGTGCCAGCAGCCAAGCTTACCCGGGCTACGAGCAGTACTTC. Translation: CASSQAYPGYEQYF.

CDR3 protein: CASSITNRGTAFLAGELFF. CDR3 DNA sequence: TGTGCCAGCAGCATAACAAACCGGGGGACAGCTTTCTTGGCCGGGGAGCTGTTTTTT. V usage is TRBV3-1 and J usage is TRBJ2-2; D is perhaps TRBD1 (7 bases). This CDR3 has 19 amino acids. The germline V gene encodes CDR1 LGHDT and CDR2 YNNKEL (reference sequence). V shed 5 bases and J shed 6 bases, with 28 bases lying between them.

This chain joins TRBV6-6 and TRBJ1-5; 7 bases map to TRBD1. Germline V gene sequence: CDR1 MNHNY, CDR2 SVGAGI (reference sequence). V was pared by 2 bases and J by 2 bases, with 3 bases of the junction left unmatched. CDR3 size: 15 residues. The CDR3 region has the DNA TGTGCCAGCAGTTACCTCGGACAGGGCAATCAGCCCCAGCATTTT. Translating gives CASSYLGQGNQPQHF.

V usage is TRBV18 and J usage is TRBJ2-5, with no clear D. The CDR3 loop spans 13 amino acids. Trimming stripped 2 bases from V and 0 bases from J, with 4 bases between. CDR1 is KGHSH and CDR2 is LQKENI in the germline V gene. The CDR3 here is CASSPRHQETQYF. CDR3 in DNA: TGTGCCAGCTCACCAAGACACCAAGAGACCCAGTACTTC.

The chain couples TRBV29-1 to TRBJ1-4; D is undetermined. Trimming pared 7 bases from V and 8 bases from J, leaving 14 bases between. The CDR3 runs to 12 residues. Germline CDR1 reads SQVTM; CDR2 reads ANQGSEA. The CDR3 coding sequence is TGCAGCGCGCCGACCCCGGGGGAAAAACTGTTTTTT. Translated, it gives CSAPTPGEKLFF.

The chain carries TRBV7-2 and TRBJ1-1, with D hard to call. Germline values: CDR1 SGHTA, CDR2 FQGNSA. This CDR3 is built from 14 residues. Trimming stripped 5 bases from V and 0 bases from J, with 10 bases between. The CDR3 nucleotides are TGTGCCAGCAGCCCCAGGTTCATGAACACTGAAGCTTTCTTT. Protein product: CASSPRFMNTEAFF.

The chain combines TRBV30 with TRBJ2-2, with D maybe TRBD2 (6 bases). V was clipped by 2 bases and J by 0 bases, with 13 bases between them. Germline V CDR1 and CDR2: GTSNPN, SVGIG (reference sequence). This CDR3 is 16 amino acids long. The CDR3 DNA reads TGTGCCTGGAGTCCGGGACTCCTATCGAACACCGGGGAGCTGTTTTTT. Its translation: CAWSPGLLSNTGELFF.

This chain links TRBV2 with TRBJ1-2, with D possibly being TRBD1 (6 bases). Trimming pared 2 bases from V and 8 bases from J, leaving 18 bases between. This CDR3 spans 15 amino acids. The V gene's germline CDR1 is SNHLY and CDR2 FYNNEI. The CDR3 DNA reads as TGTGCCAGCAGTGAATATCGGGGGCCGTCTTCCGGCTACACCTTC. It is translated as CASSEYRGPSSGYTF.